Detailed here is one T cell receptor beta chain. The antigen is undetermined. The sample belongs to a study of regulatory dendritic cells for organ transplantation. TCRdb's table, derived via immunoSEQ multiplex PCR, lists solely in-frame clones and lacks some. The sample yields about 34,000 clones, about 88% seen once. This CDR3 has 16 amino acids. V shed 2 bases, J shed 2 bases, and the junction held 4 bases outside the gene matches. Germline V gene data show CDR1 as ENHRY and CDR2 as SYGVKD. Study-wide points: Mature dendritic cells appeared to drive more memory CD8+ clonal expansion than regulatory ones. The authors noted considerable between-person heterogeneity in alloreactive memory CD8+ cells.

Memory T cells were CD45RO+, naive were CD45RA+, sorted by FACS. The sequencing sample was made of naive CD4+ T cells from blood. Subset given: CD45RA+ naive T cells. This chain joins TRBV10-3 and TRBJ2-7, with 12 nucleotides matching TRBD2. The source is a human donor in good health. The CDR3 region has the DNA TGTGCCATCAGTGAGGGTGGACTAGCGGGAACCTACGAGCAGTACTTC. It translates to CAISEGGLAGTYEQYF.